This T cell receptor beta chain was identified in a study of blood T cells in healthy people across ages. This clonotype was detected ten times or more. This CDR3 is 13 amino acids long. V was pared by 1 base and J by 5 bases, with 8 bases between. Germline values: CDR1 MGHRA, CDR2 YSYEKL. Using a J-beta primer mix together with a sample-barcoded 5' primer, a second PCR was run for roughly 7 to 11 cycles. TCRdb analysed the 5' RACE reads with MiXCR anew, one entry per CDR3 protein. The data hold over 550,000 distinct CDR3 sequences, with roughly 31% observed a single time. The sequenced material came from blood. The receptor's source is a woman older than 75 in good health. The chain uses TRBV4-1 and TRBJ2-5, with a weak D call TRBD2 (5 bases). CDR3 sequence (DNA): TGCGCCAGCAGCCAAGCCCGAGGGGAGACCCAGTACTTC. Amino acid sequence: CASSQARGETQYF.